This TCR beta chain is drawn from a study of T cell changes during pregnancy in multiple sclerosis. The data were produced by immunoSEQ multiplex PCR, yet TCRdb's version contains in-frame clones alone and is incomplete. The table includes approximately 110,000 clones, about nine tenths detected once. The ends were cut back, 4 bases at V and 7 bases at J, with 20 bases in the middle. Germline CDR1 LNHNV, CDR2 YYDKDF (reference sequence). The CDR3 extends over 17 amino acids. The gene calls are TRBV15 and TRBJ1-6, with a weak D call TRBD1 (6 bases). This clonotype originated in a female donor with multiple sclerosis, enrolled in a pregnancy study. Material: peripheral blood, obtained after pregnancy. This CDR3 is CATSTLWDTGGNSPLHF. CDR3 DNA: TGTGCCACCAGCACTTTATGGGACACTGGAGGAAATTCACCCCTCCACTTT.